This T cell receptor beta chain was identified in a study of cytomegalovirus exposure and HLA in healthy donors. Amplification used 60 Vbeta primers and 13 Jbeta primers. Repertoires were generated with immunoSEQ multiplex PCR, while TCRdb's copy carries only in-frame clones and drops some. The sample holds more than 95,000 clones, around 82% seen once. This clone appeared once. The germline gives CDR1 GTSNPN, CDR2 SVGIG (reference sequence). Trimming left V 5 bases short and J 7 bases short, with 14 bases between. CDR3 size: 12 residues. The sequenced sample was PBMCs. This TCR was sampled from a man aged 40-49 years in good health and CMV-seronegative. This chain joins TRBV30 and TRBJ1-2; perhaps TRBD1 as D (6 bases). In nucleotides, the CDR3 is TGTGCCTGGTCCCAACCAGGGGCTGGCTACACCTTC. Protein product: CAWSQPGAGYTF.